This entry describes one T cell receptor (beta chain). This clonotype was counted ten times or more. It has no known antigen specificity. Base qualities are not recorded, but no much larger clone differs from it by a single base. Explained via the paper, the time point label denotes: patch test 1, 2 weeks after DPC sensitization. In light of the paper, this sample's treatment or condition label describes: therapeutic diphenylcyclopropenone sensitization with weekly scalp DPC. Blood at each patch-test visit was drawn before the patch test was applied. Eligible patients were aged 18 to 70, diagnosed with alopecia, deemed suitable for DPC therapy, and excluded if pregnant. Total RNA was extracted from unfractionated whole blood collected in Tempus Blood RNA tubes. The data were taken from a study of human T cells and chemical hapten exposure (dated by TCRdb to the early 2020s). Some background on the complete study: For sensitization, 2% DPC in acetone was applied to a roughly 2 cm by roughly 2 cm area of upper inner arm skin. Throughout the roughly 23-week study period, patients were also given weekly therapeutic DPC doses on the scalp. Patch tests used Finn chambers with 0.01% DPC on the upper back, scored after 6 days by International Contact Dermatitis Research Group standards. Most of the patients in the cohort were female, and the cohort covered alopecia areata with under or over 50% scalp involvement, alopecia totalis and alopecia universalis. Twenty-nine alopecia patients gave blood for TCR sequencing at one to four time points (pre-sensitization, 2, 6 and 24 weeks). In alopecia patients, the study followed how the peripheral blood TCR repertoire changed in vivo over primary and secondary sensitization to diphenylcyclopropenone (DPC), a hapten. Blood was sampled from patients pre-sensitization (week 0) and at 2, 6 and about 24 weeks after DPC sensitization. Libraries were combined into a pool for sequencing, and differences in TCR yield between samples came mainly from small differences in library volumes within the pool.

Beyond this particular receptor, the publication reports: After repeated subsampling, changes were observed in the strength of the expansion versus patch-test correlation and in the threshold at which the correlation became significant. Compared with pre-sensitization or healthy control sets, expanded TCRs formed significantly more large CDR3 similarity clusters, which is consistent with antigen-driven responses. DPC sensitization did not change the number of TCRs with a frequency above 1 in 1000, and there was no evidence of changes in global repertoire structure. Because all patients had alopecia, a presumed autoimmune disease, the immune response of the patients might differ from that of healthy individuals. A positive correlation was found between the number of PT1 expanded TCRs and patch test score, with significance reached at thresholds 8, 16 and 32 but not 4.

Libraries came from RACE. The sequencing machine was a NextSeq 500. During library preparation, unique molecular identifiers were attached to individual cDNA molecules so that TCRs could be counted quantitatively and reproducibly. For every blood RNA sample, sequencing covered both the TCR alpha and TCR beta chains. The study's processing was this. Samples had a median of roughly 99,000 TCRs, with a range from roughly 23,224 to 750,000. The Decombinator software suite was used to annotate the V, J and CDR3 of the TCR reads. To make PS versus PT1 abundance plots, every sample was subsampled to the same number of TCRs (28,000). TCRs were defined as expanded if absent before sensitization and observed at least eight times at the 2-week time point. TCRdb itself trimmed the public reads at Q25 with fastp, ran MiXCR and retained productive beta chains. Merged by CDR3 protein, the rows form single entries marked with the most common genes and DNA. The V and J calls follow TCRdb's processing rather than the paper's. The table for this sample lists 380,000 or so distinct CDR3 sequences; roughly 5% of them were counted only once. Of the sample, around 2% is held by the ten largest clones.

Here the sequenced sample was whole blood, taken in connection with sensitization to the hapten diphenylcyclopropenone (DPC). This sequence originates from a woman between 50 and 59 years old with alopecia areata. Some clones in this sample may be carry-over from other donors' samples.

At the DNA level, the sequence is TGTGCCAGCAGCAATACTCCCTCTGGGGCCAACGTCCTGACTTTC. Its product reads: CASSNTPSGANVLTF. This chain is built from TRBV7-2 and TRBJ2-6; the D gene assignment is ambiguous. V loses 5 bases of germline sequence and J loses 0 bases, and the interval between the two ends is 8 bases. Counted from cysteine to phenylalanine, this CDR3 has 15 amino acids. Only CDR3 DNA remains: 45 bases, in frame from the first base. CDR1 SGHTA and CDR2 FQGNSA are derived from the germline V gene. Beyond the CDR3, the reference TRBV7-2 and TRBJ2-6 genes provide the residues; the full variable domain reads: GAGVSQSPSNKVTEKGKDVELRCDPISGHTALYWYRQSLGQGLEFLIYFQGNSAPDKSGLPSDRFSAERTGGSVSTLTIQRTQQEDSAVYLCASSNTPSGANVLTFGAGSRLTVL.